Sequencing of this T cell receptor beta chain was carried out in a study of blood T cell dynamics during melanoma immunotherapy. Study-level information: First-line therapy was either pembrolizumab or nivolumab with ipilimumab for metastatic melanoma. Study-level findings and limits: At W3, later disease-control patients showed bifurcated PBMC repertoire changes, unlike progressors.

To note about this clone: The antigen is not known.

Time point here: week 3, after first cycle of checkpoint inhibitor. At 12 weeks after first infusion, RECIST 1.1 defined response for most patients. Only in-frame clones appear in the TCRdb table, and some are missing; sequencing was by immunoSEQ multiplex PCR. The sample includes about 6,000 clones, about four fifths of them seen just once. CDR3 length equals 13 residues. Germline V gene data show CDR1 as SQVTM and CDR2 as ANQGSEA. V gave up 3 bases and J gave up 1 base, with 9 bases separating them. The sequence came from a human donor with melanoma. The sequencing here drew on blood, taken from a patient treated with checkpoint blockade. The J gene is TRBJ1-1, the V gene TRBV29-1, with D possibly being TRBD1 (5 bases). The CDR3 DNA sequence: TGCAGCGTTGATGCAGGGCAGAACACTGAAGCTTTCTTT. It encodes CSVDAGQNTEAFF.